This TCR beta chain came from a study of early T cells in non-severe SARS-CoV-2 infection. Study as a whole: Bulk RNA isolated from unsorted whole blood underwent sequencing; chains were not paired. Study-level points and caveats: Anti-spike CD8 responses were favored by VDJdb matching, which missed private and CD4 specificities.

Researchers attached unique molecular identifiers to individual cDNA molecules. TCRdb analysed the 5' RACE reads with MiXCR anew, one entry per CDR3 protein. The data show 75,000 to 90,000 distinct CDR3 sequences, roughly 6% seen once. The V end lost 9 bases, the J end lost 1 base, and 6 bases lay between the germline ends. CDR1 and CDR2 (germline): WNHNN, SYGVQD (reference sequence). This CDR3 is 11 amino acids long. In its sample, this clonotype was seen many times. Its antigen remains unidentified. This sequence joins TRBV10-1 and TRBJ2-5; no clear D gene. Sequencing used whole blood. This clonotype was sampled from an adult who was a healthcare worker with PCR-confirmed SARS-CoV-2 infection or an uninfected control (not recorded which). The CDR3 here is CASTPQETQYF. In DNA, the CDR3 is TGCGCCAGTACGCCCCAAGAGACCCAGTACTTC.